These 10 T cell receptor beta chains were sequenced from one sample in a study of control samples from healthy donors and cancer patients. The repertoire was sequenced with immunoSEQ multiplex PCR; TCRdb's copy has only in-frame clones and lacks some. The table shows about 83,000 clones, with around 92% occurring only once. Sequencing was carried out using blood. These receptors all come from a man aged 50 or older in good health.

This clone was observed a few times. V gene TRBV11-3 combines with J gene TRBJ2-1; D perhaps matches TRBD2 (5 bases). In germline, CDR1 is SGHNT, CDR2 YENEEA. Trimming shortened V by 1 base and J by 5 bases, and 12 bases separated the two germline ends. The CDR3 runs to 15 residues. The chain's CDR3 is CASSLASGMDNEQFF. Written as DNA, the CDR3 is TGTGCCAGCAGCTTAGCGTCCGGGATGGACAATGAGCAGTTCTTC.

The chain combines TRBV18 with TRBJ2-2; D remains ambiguous. This CDR3 contains 13 residues. V gave up 5 bases and J gave up 4 bases, with 8 bases separating them. Germline V lookup: CDR1 KGHSH, CDR2 LQKENI. DNA of the CDR3: TGTGCCAGCTCAGGGATTAGCACCGGGGAGCTGTTTTTT. This sequence encodes CASSGISTGELFF.

The chain recombines TRBV18 with TRBJ1-1, with a weak D call TRBD1 (5 bases). From germline, CDR1 is KGHSH and CDR2 LQKENI. There are 14 residues in the CDR3. V shed 4 bases and J shed 5 bases, with 14 bases lying between them. The CDR3 nucleotides are TGTGCCAGCTCACAGGGACGGGACTCGACTGAAGCTTTCTTT. Amino acids: CASSQGRDSTEAFF. The full variable domain, with the rest looked up from reference TRBV18 and TRBJ1-1, is NAGVMQNPRHLVRRRGQEARLRCSPMKGHSHVYWYRQLPEEGLKFMVYLQKENIIDESGMPKERFSAEFPKEGPSILRIQQVVRGDSAAYFCASSQGRDSTEAFFGQGTRLTVV.

This chain links TRBV3-1 (or the pseudogene TRBV3-2) with TRBJ1-2; weak D call: TRBD1 (5 bases). The CDR3 sequence is 14 residues long. Germline V gene data show CDR1 as LGHDT and CDR2 as YNNKEL (reference sequence). V was clipped by 8 bases and J by 0 bases, with 13 bases between them. The CDR3 here is CASHDVGANYGYTF. The CDR3 nucleotides are TGTGCCAGCCATGACGTAGGGGCTAACTATGGCTACACCTTC.

J is TRBJ1-2 and V is TRBV19; no firm D call. Germline loops: CDR1 LNHDA, CDR2 SQIVND (reference sequence). The V end was cut by 1 base, the J end by 0 bases, with 6 bases between. The CDR3 length is 14 residues. The CDR3 is CASSIGEANYGYTF. In DNA form, the CDR3 reads TGTGCCAGTAGTATAGGGGAGGCTAACTATGGCTACACCTTC.

The V and J genes are TRBV10-2 and TRBJ2-7, with D unclear. Trimming took 2 bases from V and 6 from J, leaving 8 bases between them. The germline V gene encodes CDR1 WSHSY and CDR2 SAAADI. This CDR3 region has 12 residues. CDR3 in amino acids: CASSEGYGEQYF. The CDR3 DNA reads TGCGCCAGCAGTGAGGGCTACGGCGAGCAGTACTTC.

The rearrangement uses TRBV3-1 (or the pseudogene TRBV3-2) and TRBJ2-1; a weak D match, TRBD1 (6 bases). Germline V gene lookup returns CDR1 LGHDT and CDR2 YNNKEL (reference sequence). Trimming took off 3 bases at V and 3 bases at J, with 12 bases between the two ends. CDR3 length: 15 amino acids. The CDR3 loop is CASSQGTTVYNEQFF. In nucleotides, the CDR3 is TGTGCCAGCAGCCAGGGGACAACGGTCTACAATGAGCAGTTCTTC.

This clone was counted between two and nine times. V usage is TRBV7-9 and J usage is TRBJ1-2; 7 bases agree with TRBD1. The ends lost 5 bases at V and 4 bases at J; junction bases unmatched: 7. The CDR3 is 14 residues long. The germline V gene has CDR1 SEHNR and CDR2 FQNEAQ (reference sequence). CDR3 nucleotides: TGTGCCAGCAGCCTATCCGGGACAGTCTATGGCTACACCTTC. Its translation: CASSLSGTVYGYTF.

DNA of the CDR3: TGCAGTGCTAGTTTTTCGGGGGGGGAAGATACGCAGTATTTT. Its protein is CSASFSGGEDTQYF. The chain joins TRBV20-1 to TRBJ2-3; 8 bases are shared with TRBD2. J was trimmed by 5 bases and V by 3 bases; bases with no gene match: 7. CDR1 and CDR2 (germline): DFQATT, SNEGSKA (reference sequence). The length of the CDR3 is 14 residues.

The V call is TRBV5-6, the J call TRBJ2-1, with D tentatively TRBD1 (5 bases). CDR3 size: 17 residues. Germline V lookup: CDR1 SGHDT, CDR2 YYEEEE. V shed 0 bases and J shed 7 bases, with 20 bases lying between them. CDR3 loop: CASSLDNRHPRWNEQFF. In DNA form, the CDR3 reads TGTGCCAGCAGCTTGGACAACAGGCACCCGAGGTGGAATGAGCAGTTCTTC.